The clone carrying this T cell receptor beta chain has at least ten counts. Sample time point: healthy volunteer bleed at 2 weeks. It was unfractionated whole blood from which total RNA was extracted. MiXCR, run by TCRdb on the RACE reads, gives a single entry per CDR3 protein. Of approximately 44,000 distinct CDR3 sequences in the sample, roughly 4.5% are singletons; the top ten hold about 6%. The sample comes from a study of human T cells and chemical hapten exposure. The CDR3 is 14 residues long. Germline assignment: CDR1 SGHRS and CDR2 YFSETQ. The V gene lost 8 bases and the J gene lost 2 bases, with 15 bases spanning the gap.

Sequencing was carried out using whole blood. The chain combines TRBV5-1 with TRBJ2-3; D is uncertain. The source of this sequence is a human donor in good health. Some clones in this sample may be carry-over from other donors' samples. The CDR3 here is CASSRDSTTDTQYF. The CDR3 bases are TGCGCCAGTAGCAGAGACTCCACCACAGATACGCAGTATTTT.